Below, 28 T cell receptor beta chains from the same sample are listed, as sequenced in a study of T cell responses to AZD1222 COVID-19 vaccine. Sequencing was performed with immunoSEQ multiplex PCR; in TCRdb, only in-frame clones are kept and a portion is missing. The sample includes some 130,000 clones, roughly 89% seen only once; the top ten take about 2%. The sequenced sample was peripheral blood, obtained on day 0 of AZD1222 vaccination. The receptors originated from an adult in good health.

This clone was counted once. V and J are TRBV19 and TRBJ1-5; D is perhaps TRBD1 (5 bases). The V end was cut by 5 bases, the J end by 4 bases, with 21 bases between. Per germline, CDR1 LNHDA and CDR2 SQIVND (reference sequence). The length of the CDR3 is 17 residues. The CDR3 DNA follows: TGTGCCAGTAGTCGAAGCCCGACAGTGGGGGGTAATCAGCCCCAGCATTTT. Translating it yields CASSRSPTVGGNQPQHF.

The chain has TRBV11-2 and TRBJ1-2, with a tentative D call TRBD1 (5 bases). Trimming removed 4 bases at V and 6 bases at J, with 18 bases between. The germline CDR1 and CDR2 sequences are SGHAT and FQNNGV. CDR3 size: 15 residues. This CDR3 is CASSSPRASGHGYTF. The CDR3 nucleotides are TGTGCCAGCAGCTCACCCAGGGCCTCGGGCCATGGCTACACCTTC.

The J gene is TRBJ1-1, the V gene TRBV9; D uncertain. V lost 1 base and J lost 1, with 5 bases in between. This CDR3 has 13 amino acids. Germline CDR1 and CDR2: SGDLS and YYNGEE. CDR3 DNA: TGTGCCAGCAGCGTATATTCGAACACTGAAGCTTTCTTT. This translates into CASSVYSNTEAFF.

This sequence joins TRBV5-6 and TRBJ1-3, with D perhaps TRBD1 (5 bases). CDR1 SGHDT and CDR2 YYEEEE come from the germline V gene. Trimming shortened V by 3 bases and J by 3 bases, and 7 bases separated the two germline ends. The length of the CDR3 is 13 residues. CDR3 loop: CASSSGVGNTIYF. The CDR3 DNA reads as TGTGCCAGCAGCTCGGGGGTTGGAAACACCATATATTTT.

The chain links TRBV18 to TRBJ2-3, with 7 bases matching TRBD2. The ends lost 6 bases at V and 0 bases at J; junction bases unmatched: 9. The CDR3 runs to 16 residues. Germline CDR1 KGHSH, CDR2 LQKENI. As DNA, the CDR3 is TGTGCCAGCTCCCCCCCCAGCGGGAAAAGCACAGATACGCAGTATTTT. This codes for CASSPPSGKSTDTQYF.

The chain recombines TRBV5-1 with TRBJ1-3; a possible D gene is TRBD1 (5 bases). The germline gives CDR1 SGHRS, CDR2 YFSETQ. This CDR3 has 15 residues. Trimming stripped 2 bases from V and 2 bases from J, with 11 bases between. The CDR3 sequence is CASSLTRGPGNTIYF. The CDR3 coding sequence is TGCGCCAGCAGCTTAACAAGGGGCCCTGGAAACACCATATATTTT.

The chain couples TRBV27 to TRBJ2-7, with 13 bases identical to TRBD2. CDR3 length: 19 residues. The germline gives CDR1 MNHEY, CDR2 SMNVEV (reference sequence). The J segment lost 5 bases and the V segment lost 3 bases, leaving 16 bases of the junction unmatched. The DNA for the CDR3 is TGTGCCAGCAGTTTGGGGACTAGCGGGATTTCAGCGTCCCTTCACGAGCAGTACTTC. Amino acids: CASSLGTSGISASLHEQYF.

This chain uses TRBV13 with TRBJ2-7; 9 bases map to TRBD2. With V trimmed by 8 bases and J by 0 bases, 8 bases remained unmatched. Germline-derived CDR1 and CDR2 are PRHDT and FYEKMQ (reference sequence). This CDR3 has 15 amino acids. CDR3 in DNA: TGTGCCAGCTTAGGACTAGCGCAGAGCTCCTACGAGCAGTACTTC. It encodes CASLGLAQSSYEQYF.

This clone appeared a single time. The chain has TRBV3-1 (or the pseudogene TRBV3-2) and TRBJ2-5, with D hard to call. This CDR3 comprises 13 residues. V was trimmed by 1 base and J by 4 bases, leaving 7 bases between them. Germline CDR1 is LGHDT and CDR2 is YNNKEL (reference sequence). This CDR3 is CASSQGAVETQYF. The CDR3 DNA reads TGTGCCAGCAGCCAAGGTGCTGTAGAGACCCAGTACTTC.

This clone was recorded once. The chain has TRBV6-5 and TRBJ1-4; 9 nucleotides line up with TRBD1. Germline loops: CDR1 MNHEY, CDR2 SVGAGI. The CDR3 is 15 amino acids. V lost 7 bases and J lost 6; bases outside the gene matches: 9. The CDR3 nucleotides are TGTGCCAGCATCCTTACGACAGGGGGGTATGAAAAACTGTTTTTT. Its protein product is CASILTTGGYEKLFF.

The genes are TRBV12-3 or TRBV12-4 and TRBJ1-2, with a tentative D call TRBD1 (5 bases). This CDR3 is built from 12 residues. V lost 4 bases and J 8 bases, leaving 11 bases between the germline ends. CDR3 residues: CASSWGGVGYTF. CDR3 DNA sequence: TGTGCCAGCAGTTGGGGCGGGGTCGGCTACACCTTC.

CDR3 in DNA: TGTGCCAGCAGTCGGACAGCCTACGAGCAGTACTTC. It yields the protein CASSRTAYEQYF. The V gene is TRBV12-3 or TRBV12-4, the J gene TRBJ2-7, with D possibly being TRBD1 (6 bases). The CDR3 extends over 12 amino acids. V lost 5 bases and J lost 2, with 7 bases in between.

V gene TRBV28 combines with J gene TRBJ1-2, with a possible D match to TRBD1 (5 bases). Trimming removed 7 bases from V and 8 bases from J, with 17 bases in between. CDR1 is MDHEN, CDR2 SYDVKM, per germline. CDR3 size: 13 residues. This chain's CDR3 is CASTPPGGWGYTF. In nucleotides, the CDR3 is TGTGCCAGCACTCCTCCGGGGGGATGGGGCTACACCTTC.

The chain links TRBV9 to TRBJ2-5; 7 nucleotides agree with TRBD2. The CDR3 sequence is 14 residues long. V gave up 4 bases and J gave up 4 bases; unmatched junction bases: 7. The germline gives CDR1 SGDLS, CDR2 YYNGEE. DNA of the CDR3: TGTGCCAGCAGCTCTGGCGGGGGAGGAGAGACCCAGTACTTC. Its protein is CASSSGGGGETQYF.

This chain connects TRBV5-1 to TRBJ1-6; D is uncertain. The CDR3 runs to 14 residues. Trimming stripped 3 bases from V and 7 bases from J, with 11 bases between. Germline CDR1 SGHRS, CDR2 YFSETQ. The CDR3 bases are TGCGCCAGCAGCTCGGACCGGGAGAATTCACCCCTCCACTTT. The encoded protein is CASSSDRENSPLHF.

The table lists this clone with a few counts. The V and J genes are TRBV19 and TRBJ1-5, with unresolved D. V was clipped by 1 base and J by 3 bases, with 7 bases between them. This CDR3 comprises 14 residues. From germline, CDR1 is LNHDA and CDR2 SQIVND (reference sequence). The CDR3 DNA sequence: TGTGCCAGTAGTATAGTTTGGGACAATCAGCCCCAGCATTTT. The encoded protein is CASSIVWDNQPQHF. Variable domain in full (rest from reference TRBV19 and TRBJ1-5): DGGITQSPKYLFRKEGQNVTLSCEQNLNHDAMYWYRQDPGQGLRLIYYSQIVNDFQKGDIAEGYSVSREKKESFPLTVTSAQKNPTAFYLCASSIVWDNQPQHFGDGTRLSIL.

CDR3 in amino acids: CASTWDGSSGANVLTF. The CDR3 region has the DNA TGTGCCAGCACGTGGGACGGCAGCTCTGGGGCCAACGTCCTGACTTTC. The rearrangement links TRBV2 to TRBJ2-6; tentatively, D is TRBD1 or TRBD2 (5 bases each). Deletions cut 7 bases from V and 0 bases from J, with 13 bases between. This CDR3 is built from 16 residues. CDR1 and CDR2 (germline): SNHLY, FYNNEI.

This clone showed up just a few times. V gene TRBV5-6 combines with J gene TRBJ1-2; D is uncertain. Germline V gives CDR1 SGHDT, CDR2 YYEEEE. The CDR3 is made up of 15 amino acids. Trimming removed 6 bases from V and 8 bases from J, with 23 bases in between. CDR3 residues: CASTSTPTQRGGYTF. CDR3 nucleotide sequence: TGTGCCAGCACCTCTACTCCAACGCAAAGAGGAGGCTACACCTTC.

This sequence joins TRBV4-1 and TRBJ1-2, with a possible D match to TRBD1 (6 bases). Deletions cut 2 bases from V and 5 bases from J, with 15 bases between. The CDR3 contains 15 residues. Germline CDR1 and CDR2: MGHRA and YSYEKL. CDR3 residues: CASSQPIQGGYGYTF. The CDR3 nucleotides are TGCGCCAGCAGCCAACCCATACAAGGGGGGTATGGCTACACCTTC.

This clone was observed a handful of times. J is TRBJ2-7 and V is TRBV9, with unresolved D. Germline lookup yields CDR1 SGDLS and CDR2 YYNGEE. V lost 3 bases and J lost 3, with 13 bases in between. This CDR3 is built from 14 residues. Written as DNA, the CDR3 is TGTGCCAGCAGCGGAGGCAGTTCTAGCTACGAGCAGTACTTC. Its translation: CASSGGSSSYEQYF.

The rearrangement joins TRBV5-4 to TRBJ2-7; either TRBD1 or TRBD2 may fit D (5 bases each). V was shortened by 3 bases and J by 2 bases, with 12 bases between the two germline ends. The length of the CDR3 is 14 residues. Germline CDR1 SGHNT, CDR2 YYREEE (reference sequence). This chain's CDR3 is CASSSGTVTYEQYF. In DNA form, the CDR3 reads TGTGCCAGCAGCTCCGGGACGGTGACCTACGAGCAGTACTTC.

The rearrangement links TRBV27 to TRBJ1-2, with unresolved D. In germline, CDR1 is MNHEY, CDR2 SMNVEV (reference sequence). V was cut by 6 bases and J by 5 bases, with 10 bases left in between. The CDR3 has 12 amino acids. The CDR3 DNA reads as TGTGCCAGCAGACTAGGAGAGTATGGCTACACCTTC. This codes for CASRLGEYGYTF.

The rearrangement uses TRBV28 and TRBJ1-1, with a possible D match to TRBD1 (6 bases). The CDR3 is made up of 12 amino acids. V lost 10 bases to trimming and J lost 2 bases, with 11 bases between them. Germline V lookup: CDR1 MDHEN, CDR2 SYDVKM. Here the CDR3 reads CATDSVNTEAFF. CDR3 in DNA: TGTGCCACGGACAGCGTTAACACTGAAGCTTTCTTT.

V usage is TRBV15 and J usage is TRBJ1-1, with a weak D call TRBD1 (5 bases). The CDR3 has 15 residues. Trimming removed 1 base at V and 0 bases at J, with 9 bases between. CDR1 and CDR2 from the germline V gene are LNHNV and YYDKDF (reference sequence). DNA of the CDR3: TGTGCCACCAGCAGAGGGAGGGACCTGAACACTGAAGCTTTCTTT. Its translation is CATSRGRDLNTEAFF.

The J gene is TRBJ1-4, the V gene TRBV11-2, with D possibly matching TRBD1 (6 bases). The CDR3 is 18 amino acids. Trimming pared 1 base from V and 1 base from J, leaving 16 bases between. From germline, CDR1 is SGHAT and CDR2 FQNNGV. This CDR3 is CASSLGRGTGRTNEKLFF. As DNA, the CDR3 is TGTGCCAGCAGCTTAGGGAGGGGGACGGGAAGAACTAATGAAAAACTGTTTTTT.

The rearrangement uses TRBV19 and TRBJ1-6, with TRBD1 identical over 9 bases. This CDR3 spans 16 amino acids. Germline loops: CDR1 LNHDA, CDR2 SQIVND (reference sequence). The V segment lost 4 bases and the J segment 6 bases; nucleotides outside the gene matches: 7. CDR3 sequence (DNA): TGTGCCAGTAGTACCCTCAGGACAGGGGTTAATTCACCCCTCCACTTT. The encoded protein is CASSTLRTGVNSPLHF.

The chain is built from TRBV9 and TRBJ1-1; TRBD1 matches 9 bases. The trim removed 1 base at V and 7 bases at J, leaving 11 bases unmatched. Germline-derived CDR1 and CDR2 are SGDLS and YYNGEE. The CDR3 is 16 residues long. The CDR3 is CASSVNRDRVRGEAFF. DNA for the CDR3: TGTGCCAGCAGCGTAAATAGGGACAGGGTTCGTGGTGAAGCTTTCTTT.

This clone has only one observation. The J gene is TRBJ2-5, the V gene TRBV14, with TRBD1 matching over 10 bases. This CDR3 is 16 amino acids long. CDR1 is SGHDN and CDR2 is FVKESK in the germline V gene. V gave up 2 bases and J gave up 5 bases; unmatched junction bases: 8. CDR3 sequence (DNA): TGTGCCAGCAGCCAATCGTCGGGACAGGGGCGGGAGACCCAGTACTTC. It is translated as CASSQSSGQGRETQYF. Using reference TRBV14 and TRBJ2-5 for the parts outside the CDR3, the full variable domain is EAGVTQFPSHSVIEKGQTVTLRCDPISGHDNLYWYRRVMGKEIKFLLHFVKESKQDESGMPNNRFLAERTGGTYSTLKVQPAELEDSGVYFCASSQSSGQGRETQYFGPGTRLLVL.